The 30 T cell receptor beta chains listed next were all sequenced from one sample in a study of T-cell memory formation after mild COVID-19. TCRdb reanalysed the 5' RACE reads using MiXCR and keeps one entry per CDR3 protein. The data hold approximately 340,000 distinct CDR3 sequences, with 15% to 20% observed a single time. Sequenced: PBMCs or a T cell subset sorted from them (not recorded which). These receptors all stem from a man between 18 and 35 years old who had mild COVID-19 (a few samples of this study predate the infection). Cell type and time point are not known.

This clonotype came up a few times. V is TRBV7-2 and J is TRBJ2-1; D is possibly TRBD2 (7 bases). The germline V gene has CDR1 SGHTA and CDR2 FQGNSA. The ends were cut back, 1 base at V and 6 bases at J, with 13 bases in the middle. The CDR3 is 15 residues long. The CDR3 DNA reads TGTGCCAGCAGCTTAGTCCGCGCGGGGGCCAATGAGCAGTTCTTC. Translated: CASSLVRAGANEQFF.

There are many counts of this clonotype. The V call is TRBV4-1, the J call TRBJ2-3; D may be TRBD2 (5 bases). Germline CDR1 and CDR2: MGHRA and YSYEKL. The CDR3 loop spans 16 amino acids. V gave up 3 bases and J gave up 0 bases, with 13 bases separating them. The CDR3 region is CASSQWNSASTDTQYF. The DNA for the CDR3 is TGCGCCAGCAGCCAGTGGAATAGCGCTAGCACAGATACGCAGTATTTT.

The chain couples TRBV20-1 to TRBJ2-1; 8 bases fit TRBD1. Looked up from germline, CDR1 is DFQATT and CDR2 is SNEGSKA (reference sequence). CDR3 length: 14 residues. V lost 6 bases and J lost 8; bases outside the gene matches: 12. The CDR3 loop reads CSASDRDLSDEQFF. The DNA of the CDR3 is TGCAGTGCATCGGACAGGGATCTTTCAGATGAGCAGTTCTTC.

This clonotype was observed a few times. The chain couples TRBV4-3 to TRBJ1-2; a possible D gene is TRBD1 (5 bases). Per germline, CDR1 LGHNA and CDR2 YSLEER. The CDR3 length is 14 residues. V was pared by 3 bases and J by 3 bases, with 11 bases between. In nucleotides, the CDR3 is TGCGCCAGCAGCCAGGATCAGGGTTACTATGGCTACACCTTC. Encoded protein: CASSQDQGYYGYTF.

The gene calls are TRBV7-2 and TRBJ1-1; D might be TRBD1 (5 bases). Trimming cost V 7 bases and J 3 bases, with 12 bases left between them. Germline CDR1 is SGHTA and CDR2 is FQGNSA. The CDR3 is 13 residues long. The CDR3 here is CASTLLGDTEAFF. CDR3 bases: TGTGCCAGCACCTTGTTAGGGGACACTGAAGCTTTCTTT.

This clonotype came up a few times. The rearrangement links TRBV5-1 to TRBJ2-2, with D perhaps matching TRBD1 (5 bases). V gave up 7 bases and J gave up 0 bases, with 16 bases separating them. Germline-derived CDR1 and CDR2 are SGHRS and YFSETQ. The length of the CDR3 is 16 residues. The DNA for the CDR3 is TGCGCCAGCCAGAAGACAGCTCTCGCGAACACCGGGGAGCTGTTTTTT. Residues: CASQKTALANTGELFF.

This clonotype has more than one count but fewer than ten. CDR3 sequence (DNA): TGCGCCAGCAGCTTGGTACCAGCGGGGGGGCTCGGGTACAATGAGCAGTTCTTC. Its translation is CASSLVPAGGLGYNEQFF. The chain is built from TRBV5-1 and TRBJ2-1; 10 positions agree with TRBD2. J was trimmed by 4 bases and V by 0 bases; bases with no gene match: 10. The CDR3 totals 18 residues. Germline V CDR1 and CDR2: SGHRS, YFSETQ.

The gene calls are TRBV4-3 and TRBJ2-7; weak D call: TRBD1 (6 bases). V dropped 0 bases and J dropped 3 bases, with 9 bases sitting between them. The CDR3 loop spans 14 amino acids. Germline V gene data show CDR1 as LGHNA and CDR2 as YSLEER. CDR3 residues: CASSQETRGYEQYF. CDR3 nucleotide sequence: TGCGCCAGCAGCCAAGAGACCAGGGGCTACGAGCAGTACTTC.

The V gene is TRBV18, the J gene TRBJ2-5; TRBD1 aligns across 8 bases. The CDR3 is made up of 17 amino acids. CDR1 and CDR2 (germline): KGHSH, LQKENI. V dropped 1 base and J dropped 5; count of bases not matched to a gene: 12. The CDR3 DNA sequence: TGTGCCAGCTCACCACGTCAGGGGGCGGTTTCGAAGGAGACCCAGTACTTC. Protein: CASSPRQGAVSKETQYF. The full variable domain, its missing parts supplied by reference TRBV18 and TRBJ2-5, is NAGVMQNPRHLVRRRGQEARLRCSPMKGHSHVYWYRQLPEEGLKFMVYLQKENIIDESGMPKERFSAEFPKEGPSILRIQQVVRGDSAAYFCASSPRQGAVSKETQYFGPGTRLLVL.

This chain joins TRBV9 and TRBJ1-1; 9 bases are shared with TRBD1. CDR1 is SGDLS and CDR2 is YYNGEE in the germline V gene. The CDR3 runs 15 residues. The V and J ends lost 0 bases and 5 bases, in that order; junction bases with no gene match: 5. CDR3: CASSVGGQGGTEAFF. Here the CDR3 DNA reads TGTGCCAGCAGCGTAGGGGGACAGGGAGGGACTGAAGCTTTCTTT.

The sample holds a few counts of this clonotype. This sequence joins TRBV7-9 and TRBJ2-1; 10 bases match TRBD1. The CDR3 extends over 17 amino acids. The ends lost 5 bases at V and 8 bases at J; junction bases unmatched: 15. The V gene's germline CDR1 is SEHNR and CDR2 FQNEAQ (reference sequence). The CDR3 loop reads CASSVSHRDRGEDEQFF. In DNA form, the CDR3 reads TGTGCCAGCAGCGTATCGCACCGGGACAGGGGTGAAGATGAGCAGTTCTTC.

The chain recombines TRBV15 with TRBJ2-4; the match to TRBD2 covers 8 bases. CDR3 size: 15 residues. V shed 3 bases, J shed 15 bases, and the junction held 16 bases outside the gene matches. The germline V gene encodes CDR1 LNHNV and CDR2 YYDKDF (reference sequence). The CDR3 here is CATSSGLDGGGGSYF. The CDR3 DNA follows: TGTGCCACCAGCAGCGGCCTTGATGGGGGCGGGGGGTCGTACTTC.

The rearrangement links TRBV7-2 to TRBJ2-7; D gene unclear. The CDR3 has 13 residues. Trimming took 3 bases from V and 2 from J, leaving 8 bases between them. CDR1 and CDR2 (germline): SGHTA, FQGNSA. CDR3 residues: CASSFWKAYEQYF. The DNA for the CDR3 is TGTGCCAGCAGCTTTTGGAAAGCCTACGAGCAGTACTTC.

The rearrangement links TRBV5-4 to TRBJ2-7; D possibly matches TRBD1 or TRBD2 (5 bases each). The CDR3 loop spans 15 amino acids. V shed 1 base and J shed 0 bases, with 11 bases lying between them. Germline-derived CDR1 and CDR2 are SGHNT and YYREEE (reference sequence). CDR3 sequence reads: CASSLTGALSYEQYF. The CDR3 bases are TGTGCCAGCAGCTTGACCGGGGCTCTCTCCTACGAGCAGTACTTC.

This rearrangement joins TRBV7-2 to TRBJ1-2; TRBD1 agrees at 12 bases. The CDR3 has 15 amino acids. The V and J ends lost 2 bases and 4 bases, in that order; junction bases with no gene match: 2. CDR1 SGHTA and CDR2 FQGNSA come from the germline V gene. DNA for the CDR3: TGTGCCAGCAGCTTATTGGGACAGGGGGCCTATGGCTACACCTTC. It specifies CASSLLGQGAYGYTF.

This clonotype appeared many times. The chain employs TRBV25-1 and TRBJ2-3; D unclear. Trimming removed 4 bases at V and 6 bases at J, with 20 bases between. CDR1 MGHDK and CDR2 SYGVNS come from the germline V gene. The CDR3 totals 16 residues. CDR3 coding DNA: TGTGCCAGCAGTGCATCGGGCCGAACCCTAGGTGATACGCAGTATTTT. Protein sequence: CASSASGRTLGDTQYF.

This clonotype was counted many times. CDR3 in amino acids: CASSLDRATEAFF. The CDR3 coding sequence is TGTGCCAGCAGCTTAGATAGGGCCACTGAAGCTTTCTTT. The chain combines TRBV11-2 with TRBJ1-1, with unresolved D. Trimming stripped 0 bases from V and 4 bases from J, with 6 bases between. The length of the CDR3 is 13 residues. Per the germline V gene, CDR1 is SGHAT and CDR2 is FQNNGV.

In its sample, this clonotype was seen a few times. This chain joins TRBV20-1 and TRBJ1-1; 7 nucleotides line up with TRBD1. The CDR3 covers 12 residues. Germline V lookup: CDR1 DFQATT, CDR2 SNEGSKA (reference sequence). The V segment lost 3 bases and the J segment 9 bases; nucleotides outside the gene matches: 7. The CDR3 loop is CSASGSGQKAFF. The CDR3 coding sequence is TGCAGTGCTAGTGGGTCGGGACAGAAAGCTTTCTTT.

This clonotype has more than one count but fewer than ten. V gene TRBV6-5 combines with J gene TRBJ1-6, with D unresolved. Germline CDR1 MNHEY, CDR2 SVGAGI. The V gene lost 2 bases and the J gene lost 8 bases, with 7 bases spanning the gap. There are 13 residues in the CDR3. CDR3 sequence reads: CASSYGKYSPLHF. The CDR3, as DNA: TGTGCCAGCAGTTACGGGAAATATTCACCCCTCCACTTT.

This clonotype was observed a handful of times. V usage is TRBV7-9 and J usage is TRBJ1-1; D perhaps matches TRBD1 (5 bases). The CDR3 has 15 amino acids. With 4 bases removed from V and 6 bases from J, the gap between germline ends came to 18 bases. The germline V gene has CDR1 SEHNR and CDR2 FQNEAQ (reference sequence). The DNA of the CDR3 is TGTGCCAGCAGCTCGGACGATGGCAGGGTCGCTGAAGCTTTCTTT. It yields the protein CASSSDDGRVAEAFF.

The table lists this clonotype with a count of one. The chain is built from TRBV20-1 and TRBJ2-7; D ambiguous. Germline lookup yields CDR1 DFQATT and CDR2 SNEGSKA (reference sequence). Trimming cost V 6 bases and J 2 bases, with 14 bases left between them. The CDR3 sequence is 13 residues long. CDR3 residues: CSAEYSGTYEQYF. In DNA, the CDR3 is TGCAGTGCCGAGTACAGTGGTACCTACGAGCAGTACTTC.

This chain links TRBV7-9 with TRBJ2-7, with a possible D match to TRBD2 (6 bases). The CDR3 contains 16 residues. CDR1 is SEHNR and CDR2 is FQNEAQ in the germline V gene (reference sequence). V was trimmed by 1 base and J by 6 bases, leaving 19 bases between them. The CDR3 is CASSLGPGGAGSEQYV. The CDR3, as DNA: TGTGCCAGCAGCTTAGGGCCTGGTGGGGCGGGGAGCGAGCAGTACGTC.

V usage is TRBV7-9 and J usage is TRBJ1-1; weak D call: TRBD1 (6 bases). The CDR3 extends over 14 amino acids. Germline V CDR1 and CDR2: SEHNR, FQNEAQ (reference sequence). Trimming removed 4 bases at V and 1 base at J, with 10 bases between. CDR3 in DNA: TGTGCCAGCAGCTCGGGGGCCTCGAACACTGAAGCTTTCTTT. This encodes CASSSGASNTEAFF.

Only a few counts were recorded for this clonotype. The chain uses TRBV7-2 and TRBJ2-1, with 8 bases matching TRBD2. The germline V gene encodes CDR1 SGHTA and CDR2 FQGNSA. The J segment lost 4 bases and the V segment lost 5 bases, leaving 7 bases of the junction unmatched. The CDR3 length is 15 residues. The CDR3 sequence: CASSPGLGGYNEQFF. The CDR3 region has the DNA TGTGCCAGCAGCCCGGGACTAGGCGGTTACAATGAGCAGTTCTTC.

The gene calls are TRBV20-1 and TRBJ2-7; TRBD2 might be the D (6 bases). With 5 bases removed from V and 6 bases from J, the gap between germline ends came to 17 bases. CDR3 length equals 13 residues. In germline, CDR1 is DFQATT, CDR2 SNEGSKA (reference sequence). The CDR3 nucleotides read TGCAGTGCTCGGGGACTCCTGATAGGCGAGCAGTACGTC. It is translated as CSARGLLIGEQYV.

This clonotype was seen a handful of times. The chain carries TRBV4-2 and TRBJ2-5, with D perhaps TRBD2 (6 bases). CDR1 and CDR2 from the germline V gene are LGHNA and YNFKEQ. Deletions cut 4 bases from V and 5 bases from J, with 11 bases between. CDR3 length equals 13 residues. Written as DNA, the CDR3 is TGTGCCAGCAGCCCCCGCGGGGACGAGACCCAGTACTTC. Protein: CASSPRGDETQYF.

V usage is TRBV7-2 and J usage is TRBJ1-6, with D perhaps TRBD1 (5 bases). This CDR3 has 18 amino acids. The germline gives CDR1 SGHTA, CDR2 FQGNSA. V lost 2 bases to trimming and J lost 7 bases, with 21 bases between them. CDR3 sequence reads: CASSLWVIATGRNSPLHF. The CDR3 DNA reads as TGTGCCAGCAGCTTATGGGTGATCGCTACAGGCAGAAATTCACCCCTCCACTTT.

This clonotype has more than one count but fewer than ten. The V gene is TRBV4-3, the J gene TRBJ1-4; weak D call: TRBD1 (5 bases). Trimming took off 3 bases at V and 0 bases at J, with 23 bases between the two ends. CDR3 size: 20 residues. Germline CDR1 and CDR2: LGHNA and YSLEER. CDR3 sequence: CASSHRGRGPETSTNEKLFF. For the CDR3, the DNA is TGCGCCAGCAGCCACCGGGGCCGGGGACCGGAAACTTCAACTAATGAAAAACTGTTTTTT.

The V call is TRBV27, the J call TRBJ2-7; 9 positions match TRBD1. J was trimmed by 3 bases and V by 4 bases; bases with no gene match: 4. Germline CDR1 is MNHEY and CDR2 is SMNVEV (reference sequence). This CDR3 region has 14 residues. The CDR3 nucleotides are TGTGCCAGCAGTTACCGACAGGGGGGCTACGAGCAGTACTTC. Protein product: CASSYRQGGYEQYF.

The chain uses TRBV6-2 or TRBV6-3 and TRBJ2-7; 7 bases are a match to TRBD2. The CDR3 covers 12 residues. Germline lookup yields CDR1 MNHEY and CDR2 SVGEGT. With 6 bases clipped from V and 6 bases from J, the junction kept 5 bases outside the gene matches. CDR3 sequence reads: CASSSPGGEQYV. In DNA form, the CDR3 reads TGTGCCAGCAGCTCGCCGGGGGGCGAGCAGTACGTC.